These 15 T cell receptor beta chains were sequenced from one sample in a study of T cells after yellow fever vaccination. Each CDR3 protein is one row after TCRdb ran MiXCR on the 5' RACE reads. The table has 350,000 to 450,000 distinct CDR3 sequences, approximately 6% seen once. The sequenced sample was PBMCs, obtained 5 days after the yellow fever booster vaccination. The receptors here all came from a man between 25 and 39 years old who received the YFV17D yellow fever vaccine.

This clonotype came up a few times. The chain carries TRBV6-2 or TRBV6-3 and TRBJ1-4; TRBD1 matches 7 bases. The CDR3 is made up of 19 amino acids. Trimming cost V 2 bases and J 0 bases; bases outside gene matches: 12. Per germline, CDR1 MNHEY and CDR2 SVGEGT. This CDR3 reads CASSYPPGTAHTTNEKLFF. CDR3 nucleotides: TGTGCCAGCAGTTACCCGCCCGGGACAGCACACACAACTAATGAAAAACTGTTTTTT.

This chain joins TRBV20-1 and TRBJ2-3, with D unresolved. Trimming left V 3 bases short and J 12 bases short, with 16 bases between. The germline V gene encodes CDR1 DFQATT and CDR2 SNEGSKA (reference sequence). The CDR3 runs to 12 residues. Written as DNA, the CDR3 is TGCAGTGCTAGTTCCAACTCGGTGATACAGTATTTT. Its protein product is CSASSNSVIQYF.

This clonotype was detected only a few times. This chain uses TRBV20-1 with TRBJ2-1, with D unresolved. The germline V gene encodes CDR1 DFQATT and CDR2 SNEGSKA (reference sequence). The CDR3 has 17 amino acids. Trimming shortened V by 3 bases and J by 0 bases, and 18 bases separated the two germline ends. In DNA, the CDR3 is TGCAGTGCTAGTATTCGTGGTGAAGGGTACTCCTACAATGAGCAGTTCTTC. Its protein product is CSASIRGEGYSYNEQFF.

The V and J genes are TRBV12-3 or TRBV12-4 and TRBJ2-7; D is perhaps TRBD2 (6 bases). This CDR3 region has 13 residues. Trimming pared 5 bases from V and 2 bases from J, leaving 10 bases between. This CDR3 reads CASSVGEAYEQYF. CDR3 nucleotides: TGTGCCAGCAGTGTAGGGGAGGCCTACGAGCAGTACTTC.

In its sample, this clonotype was seen a few times. The chain uses TRBV12-3 or TRBV12-4 and TRBJ2-1, with 10 nucleotides matching TRBD2. CDR3 size: 16 residues. V gave up 6 bases and J gave up 6 bases; unmatched junction bases: 11. The CDR3 nucleotides read TGTGCCAGCAGCCCAGTGGTACAGCGGGAGGGCAATGAGCAGTTCTTC. Protein product: CASSPVVQREGNEQFF.

This clonotype was found a few times. V and J are TRBV6-6 and TRBJ2-1; D not resolved. The CDR3 has 13 amino acids. V lost 7 bases, J lost 5 bases, and 12 bases lay in between. The V gene's germline CDR1 is MNHNY and CDR2 SVGAGI (reference sequence). CDR3 region: CASNNGLNNEQFF. The CDR3 DNA follows: TGTGCCAGCAACAATGGGCTCAACAATGAGCAGTTCTTC.

This clonotype was observed many times. The chain carries TRBV20-1 and TRBJ2-3, with D tentatively TRBD1 (5 bases). Germline V CDR1 and CDR2: DFQATT, SNEGSKA (reference sequence). Trimming removed 3 bases at V and 2 bases at J, with 12 bases between. The CDR3 extends over 14 amino acids. For the CDR3, the DNA is TGCAGTGCTAGTAGGGGCAGGGTCACAGATACGCAGTATTTT. Protein sequence: CSASRGRVTDTQYF.

This chain links TRBV10-3 with TRBJ2-6, with 9 positions matching TRBD1. V was pared by 6 bases and J by 0 bases, with 9 bases of the junction left unmatched. The length of the CDR3 is 18 residues. Germline loops: CDR1 ENHRY, CDR2 SYGVKD. The CDR3 bases are TGTGCCATCAGGGACCGGACAGGGGATATCTCTGGGGCCAACGTCCTGACTTTC. Amino acids: CAIRDRTGDISGANVLTF.

This clonotype has only a few counts. The rearrangement uses TRBV7-7 and TRBJ2-2; D is uncertain. There are 14 residues in the CDR3. Trimming shortened V by 3 bases and J by 5 bases, and 10 bases separated the two germline ends. From germline, CDR1 is SSHAT and CDR2 FNYEAQ (reference sequence). CDR3 sequence: CASSFGLQTGELFF. Here the CDR3 DNA reads TGTGCCAGCAGCTTCGGATTACAAACCGGGGAGCTGTTTTTT.

The V gene is TRBV6-5, the J gene TRBJ2-7; 12 nucleotides agree with TRBD2. Per the germline V gene, CDR1 is MNHEY and CDR2 is SVGAGI. The CDR3 is 17 residues long. The V gene end was trimmed by 4 bases and the J gene end by 3 bases; junction bases not matched to a gene: 10. In nucleotides, the CDR3 is TGTGCCAGCAGTTCCCTCACGACTAGCGGGAGTTACTACGAGCAGTACTTC. Translated, it gives CASSSLTTSGSYYEQYF.

The rearrangement links TRBV2 to TRBJ2-7; 14 bases line up with TRBD2. Germline values: CDR1 SNHLY, CDR2 FYNNEI. CDR3 size: 14 residues. V lost 6 bases and J lost 12; bases outside the gene matches: 10. The CDR3 loop is CASSPGTSGSRAYF. The CDR3 DNA reads as TGTGCCAGCAGCCCCGGGACTAGCGGGAGTAGAGCGTACTTC.

There are many counts of this clonotype. The rearrangement uses TRBV29-1 and TRBJ2-6, with 9 positions matching TRBD2. CDR3 length equals 18 residues. Germline CDR1 SQVTM, CDR2 ANQGSEA. V trimming: 4 bases; J trimming: 0 bases; junction bases outside the gene matches: 10. CDR3 nucleotides: TGCAGCGTTGGGCGGCGGGAGGGCTTGGTCTCTGGGGCCAACGTCCTGACTTTC. It encodes CSVGRREGLVSGANVLTF.

This clonotype appeared a few times. V usage is TRBV18 and J usage is TRBJ2-3, with no clear D. Trimming stripped 6 bases from V and 0 bases from J, with 7 bases between. Germline-derived CDR1 and CDR2 are KGHSH and LQKENI. The CDR3 runs 13 residues. The CDR3 is CASSDYSTDTQYF. In DNA form, the CDR3 reads TGTGCCAGCTCCGATTACAGCACAGATACGCAGTATTTT.

This clonotype was counted at least ten times. The chain recombines TRBV14 with TRBJ2-4; TRBD1 or TRBD2 may be the D gene (5 bases each). The germline CDR1 and CDR2 sequences are SGHDN and FVKESK. CDR3 length: 15 amino acids. Trimming cost V 1 base and J 7 bases, with 14 bases left between them. For the CDR3, the DNA is TGTGCCAGCAGCCAAGGGGGGTCCATTCTGAACATTCAGTACTTC. Residues: CASSQGGSILNIQYF. Using reference TRBV14 and TRBJ2-4 for the parts outside the CDR3, the full variable domain is EAGVTQFPSHSVIEKGQTVTLRCDPISGHDNLYWYRRVMGKEIKFLLHFVKESKQDESGMPNNRFLAERTGGTYSTLKVQPAELEDSGVYFCASSQGGSILNIQYFGAGTRLSVL.

This clonotype has only a few counts. The chain carries TRBV19 and TRBJ2-1; 7 nucleotides line up with TRBD2. Germline CDR1 and CDR2: LNHDA and SQIVND (reference sequence). Trimming removed 2 bases from V and 4 bases from J; junction bases left unmatched: 5. The length of the CDR3 is 15 residues. CDR3 DNA: TGTGCCAGTAGTATATTTGCGGGAGAGTACAATGAGCAGTTCTTC. It yields the protein CASSIFAGEYNEQFF.